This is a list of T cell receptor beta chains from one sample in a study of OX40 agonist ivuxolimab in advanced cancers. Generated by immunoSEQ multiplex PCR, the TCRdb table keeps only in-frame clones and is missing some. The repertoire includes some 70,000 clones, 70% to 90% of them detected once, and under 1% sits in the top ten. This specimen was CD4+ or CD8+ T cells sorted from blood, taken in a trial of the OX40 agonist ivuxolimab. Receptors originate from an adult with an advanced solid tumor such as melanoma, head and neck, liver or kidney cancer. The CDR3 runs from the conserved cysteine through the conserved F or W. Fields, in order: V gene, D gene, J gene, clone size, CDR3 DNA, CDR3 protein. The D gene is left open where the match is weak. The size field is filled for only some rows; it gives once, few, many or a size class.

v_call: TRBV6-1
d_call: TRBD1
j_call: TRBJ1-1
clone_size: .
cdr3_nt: TGTGCCAGCAGTGCCCGGGACAGGGTGAACACTGAAGCTTTCTTT
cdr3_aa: CASSARDRVNTEAFF

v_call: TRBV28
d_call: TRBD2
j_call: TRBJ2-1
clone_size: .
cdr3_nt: TGTGCCAGCAGTTTAGTAGCGGGAGTTCCAAATGAGCAGTTCTTC
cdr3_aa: CASSLVAGVPNEQFF

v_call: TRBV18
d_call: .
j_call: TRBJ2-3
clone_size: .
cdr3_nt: TGTGCCAGCTCCCCCACCGGAGGGAGCACAGATACGCAGTATTTT
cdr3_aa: CASSPTGGSTDTQYF

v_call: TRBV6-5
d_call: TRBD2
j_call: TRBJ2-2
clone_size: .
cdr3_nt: TGTGCCAGCAGTTACGCTAGCGGGAGTCGAACCGGGGAGCTGTTTTTT
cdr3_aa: CASSYASGSRTGELFF

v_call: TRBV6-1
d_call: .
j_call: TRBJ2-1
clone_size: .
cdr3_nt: TGTGCCAGCAGTCCCAGGGTGTCCGATGAGCAGTTCTTC
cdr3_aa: CASSPRVSDEQFF

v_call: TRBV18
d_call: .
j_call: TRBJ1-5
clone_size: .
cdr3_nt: TGTGCCAGCTCACTTAATTCGGTCCAGCCCCAGCATTTT
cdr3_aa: CASSLNSVQPQHF

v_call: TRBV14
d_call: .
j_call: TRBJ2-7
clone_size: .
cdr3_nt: TGTGCCAGCAGCCAGCGGAGATCCTACGAGCAGTACTTC
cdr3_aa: CASSQRRSYEQYF

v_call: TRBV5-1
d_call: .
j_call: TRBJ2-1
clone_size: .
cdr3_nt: TGCGCCAGCAGCTTTTTGGGGGGCAATGAGCAGTTCTTC
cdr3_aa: CASSFLGGNEQFF

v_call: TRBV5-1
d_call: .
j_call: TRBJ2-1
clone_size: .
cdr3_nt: TGCGCCAGCAGCCGGACGCCTGGCGATGAGCAGTTCTTC
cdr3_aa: CASSRTPGDEQFF

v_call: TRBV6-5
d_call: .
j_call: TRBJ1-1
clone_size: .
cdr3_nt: TGTGCCAGCAGCCAACAGAGGCTCATGAACACTGAAGCTTTCTTT
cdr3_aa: CASSQQRLMNTEAFF

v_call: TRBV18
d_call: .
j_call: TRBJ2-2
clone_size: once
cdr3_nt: TGTGCCAGCTCACCACTATGGACTCCTCAGGGTTCCTGGGAGCTGTTTTTT
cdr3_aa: CASSPLWTPQGSWELFF

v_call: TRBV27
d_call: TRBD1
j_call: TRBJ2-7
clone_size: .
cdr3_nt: TGTGCCAGCAGTTTAAAGGGGACAGGGGGCATCTACGAGCAGTACTTC
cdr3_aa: CASSLKGTGGIYEQYF

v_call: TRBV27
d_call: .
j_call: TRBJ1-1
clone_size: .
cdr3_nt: TGTGCCAGCAACTTGGGCAGTTTGGGGAACACTGAAGCTTTCTTT
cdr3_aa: CASNLGSLGNTEAFF

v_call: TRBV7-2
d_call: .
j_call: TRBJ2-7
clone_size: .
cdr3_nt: TGTGCCAGTTTGCGGGGGCCGGGGAGCTCCTACGAGCAGTACTTC
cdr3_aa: CASLRGPGSSYEQYF

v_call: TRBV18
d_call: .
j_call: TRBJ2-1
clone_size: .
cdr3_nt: TGTGCCAGCTCACCCCCGGGAGTAGAAAATGAGCAGTTCTTC
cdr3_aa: CASSPPGVENEQFF

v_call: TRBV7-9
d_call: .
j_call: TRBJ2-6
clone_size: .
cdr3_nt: TGTGCCAGCAGCTTAGGCCAGGGTGGGGCTGGGGCCAACGTCCTGACTTTC
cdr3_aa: CASSLGQGGAGANVLTF

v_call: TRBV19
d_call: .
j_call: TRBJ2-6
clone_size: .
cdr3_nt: TGTGCCAGTAGTTCCCAAATTCCCGGGACTGAACACTCTGGGGCCAACGTCCTGACTTTC
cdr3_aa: CASSSQIPGTEHSGANVLTF

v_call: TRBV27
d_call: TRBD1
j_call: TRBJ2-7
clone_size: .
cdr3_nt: TGTGCCAGCAGTAGGGACAGTCGGCCCTACGAGCAGTACTTC
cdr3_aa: CASSRDSRPYEQYF

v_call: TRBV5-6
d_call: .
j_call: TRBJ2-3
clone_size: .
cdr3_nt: TGTGCCAGCAGCTTGGTTGGCCGGCAAACAGATACGCAGTATTTT
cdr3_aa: CASSLVGRQTDTQYF

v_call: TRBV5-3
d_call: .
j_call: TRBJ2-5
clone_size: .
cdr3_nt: TGTGCCAGAAGCCAACCCGTAATACCCGAGACCCAGTACTTC
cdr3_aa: CARSQPVIPETQYF

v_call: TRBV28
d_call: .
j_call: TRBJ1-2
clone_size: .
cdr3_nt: TGTGCCAGTTCCTTGGGGGGCGAAATCTATGGCTACACCTTC
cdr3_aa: CASSLGGEIYGYTF

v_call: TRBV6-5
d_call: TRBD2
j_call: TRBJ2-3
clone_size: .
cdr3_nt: TGTGCCAGCACTTACGGGGCGGGAGTGGTAGATACGCAGTATTTT
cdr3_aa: CASTYGAGVVDTQYF

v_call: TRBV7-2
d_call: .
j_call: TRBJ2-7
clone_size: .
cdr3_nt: TGTGCCAGCAGCTTAGTTGGCAGTTTCTACGAGCAGTACTTC
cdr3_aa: CASSLVGSFYEQYF

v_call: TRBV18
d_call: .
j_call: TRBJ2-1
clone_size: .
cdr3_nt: TGTGCCAGCTCACCACTCCCCCCCTCCAGGGATTTATACAATGAGCAGTTCTTC
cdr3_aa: CASSPLPPSRDLYNEQFF

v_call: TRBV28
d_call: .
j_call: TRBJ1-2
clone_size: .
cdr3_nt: TGTGCCAGCAGGGCAGGGGTTCGGGGCTACACCTTC
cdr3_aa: CASRAGVRGYTF

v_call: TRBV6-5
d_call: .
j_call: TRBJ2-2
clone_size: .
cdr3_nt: TGTGCCAGCAGTTACTCCTACACCGGGGAGCTGTTTTTT
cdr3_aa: CASSYSYTGELFF

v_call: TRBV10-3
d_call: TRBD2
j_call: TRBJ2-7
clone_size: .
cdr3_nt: TGTGCCATTGCTTCCGGGACAGGGACTAGCGGGGCCAACCACGAGCAGTACTTC
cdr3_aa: CAIASGTGTSGANHEQYF

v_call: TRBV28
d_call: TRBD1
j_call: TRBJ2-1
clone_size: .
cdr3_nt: TGTGCCAGCAGTTTATACGGGACAGGGACATACAATGAGCAGTTCTTC
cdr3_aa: CASSLYGTGTYNEQFF

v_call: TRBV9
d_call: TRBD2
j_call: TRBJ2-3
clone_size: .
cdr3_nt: TGTGCCAGCAGCTCCGGGACTAGCGGGATCCCGAGCACAGATACGCAGTATTTT
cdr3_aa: CASSSGTSGIPSTDTQYF

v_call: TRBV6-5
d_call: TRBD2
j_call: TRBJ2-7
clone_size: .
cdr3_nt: TGTGCCAGCAGTGGGACTAGCGGGAGTTACGAGCAGTACTTC
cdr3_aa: CASSGTSGSYEQYF

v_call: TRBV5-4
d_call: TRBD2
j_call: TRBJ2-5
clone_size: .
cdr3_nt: TGTGCCAGCAGCTTGAGTAGCGGGGGGGAGACCCAGTACTTC
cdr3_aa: CASSLSSGGETQYF

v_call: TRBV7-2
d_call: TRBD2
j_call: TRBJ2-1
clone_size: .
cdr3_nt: TGTGCCAGCAGCTTTCGGACTAGCGGGAGAATAGGGAATGAGCAGTTCTTC
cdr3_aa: CASSFRTSGRIGNEQFF